These 30 T cell receptor beta chains came from one sample sequenced in a study of control samples from healthy donors and cancer patients. Clones were sequenced by immunoSEQ multiplex PCR, and TCRdb holds only the in-frame ones, with some missing. The sample comprises about 150,000 clones, 93% of which are singletons, and about 2.4% rests with the top ten. The sequenced sample consisted of blood. The receptors were gathered from a man in his fifties or sixties in good health.

This chain links TRBV28 with TRBJ2-7; 12 bases match TRBD2. Germline CDR1 MDHEN, CDR2 SYDVKM. This CDR3 has 18 residues. V lost 5 bases, J lost 0 bases, and 11 bases stayed unmatched. CDR3 nucleotides: TGTGCCAGCAGTCTTACACTAGCGGGAGGCTCCTACTCCTACGAGCAGTACTTC. Protein: CASSLTLAGGSYSYEQYF.

V and J are TRBV21-1 and TRBJ2-7; whether TRBD1, the table's D call, matches the DNA was not checked. TRBV21-1 is annotated as a pseudogene. The CDR3 extends over 13 amino acids. For the CDR3, the DNA is TGTGCCAGCAGCAAGGATGGGCCCTACGAGCAGTACTTC. It encodes CASSKDGPYEQYF.

A word on this clone: The junction shows a germline mismatch at one end, possibly a read error. The gene calls are TRBV19 and TRBJ2-3; D not certain. The length of the CDR3 is 14 residues. Germline-derived CDR1 and CDR2 are LNHDA and SQIVND (reference sequence). DNA of the CDR3: TGTGCCACTAGTGTCGGATTCCACACAGATACGCAGTATTTT. This gives the protein CATSVGFHTDTQYF.

This chain links TRBV7-9 with TRBJ2-7, with unresolved D. Germline lookup yields CDR1 SEHNR and CDR2 FQNEAQ (reference sequence). CDR3 length: 12 residues. Trimming took 2 bases from V and 7 from J, leaving 9 bases between them. CDR3 in DNA: TGTGCCAGCAGCTTACTGGGCTGGGAGCAGTACTTC. Amino acids: CASSLLGWEQYF.

V is TRBV3-1 (or the pseudogene TRBV3-2) and J is TRBJ1-2; D is uncertain. From germline, CDR1 is LGHDT and CDR2 YNNKEL (reference sequence). With 4 bases removed from V and 4 bases from J, the gap between germline ends came to 10 bases. This CDR3 is built from 13 residues. As DNA, the CDR3 is TGTGCCAGCAGCCTGACACAATTCTATGGCTACACCTTC. It is translated as CASSLTQFYGYTF.

This chain links TRBV29-1 with TRBJ1-3; 7 nucleotides match TRBD1. Germline V CDR1 and CDR2: SQVTM, ANQGSEA. The CDR3 is 13 amino acids. The V segment lost 6 bases and the J segment 3 bases; nucleotides outside the gene matches: 5. As DNA, the CDR3 is TGCAGCGTCCGGGACAGCGATGGAAACACCATATATTTT. Translation: CSVRDSDGNTIYF.

This rearrangement joins TRBV28 to TRBJ1-5; D possibly corresponds to TRBD1 (5 bases). The CDR3 is 14 amino acids. Germline CDR1 MDHEN, CDR2 SYDVKM. V was shortened by 6 bases and J by 5 bases, with 14 bases between the two germline ends. Written as DNA, the CDR3 is TGTGCCAGCAGGTCCATGGGACGGGATCAGCCCCAGCATTTT. This sequence encodes CASRSMGRDQPQHF.

The gene calls are TRBV7-6 and TRBJ2-1; 7 bases match TRBD2. Germline V gene data show CDR1 as SGHVS and CDR2 as FNYEAQ. J was trimmed by 6 bases and V by 5 bases; bases with no gene match: 4. The CDR3 has 13 residues. CDR3 amino acids: CASSQGGGNEQFF. The CDR3 DNA follows: TGTGCCAGCAGCCAAGGCGGGGGCAATGAGCAGTTCTTC. Full variable domain (outside the CDR3, taken from reference TRBV7-6 and TRBJ2-1): GAGVSQSPRYKVTKRGQDVALRCDPISGHVSLYWYRQALGQGPEFLTYFNYEAQQDKSGLPNDRFSAERPEGSISTLTIQRTEQRDSAMYRCASSQGGGNEQFFGPGTRLTVL.

The chain couples TRBV18 to TRBJ1-6; 10 nucleotides match TRBD1. The CDR3 sequence is 17 residues long. V lost 3 bases and J lost 5; bases outside the gene matches: 7. Germline-derived CDR1 and CDR2 are KGHSH and LQKENI. This chain's CDR3 is CASSPRDRGWDNSPLHF. CDR3 DNA: TGTGCCAGCTCACCGCGGGACAGGGGATGGGATAATTCACCCCTCCACTTT.

The J gene is TRBJ2-7, the V gene TRBV19; 11 nucleotides line up with TRBD2. Trimming cost V 3 bases and J 6 bases; bases outside gene matches: 4. This CDR3 contains 14 residues. Germline CDR1 is LNHDA and CDR2 is SQIVND (reference sequence). The CDR3 coding sequence is TGTGCCAGTAGTATCGGGACTAGCGGTGGCGAGCAGTACTTC. It encodes CASSIGTSGGEQYF.

The V gene is TRBV7-6, the J gene TRBJ2-7, with TRBD2 matching over 13 bases. The J segment lost 9 bases and the V segment lost 5 bases, leaving 13 bases of the junction unmatched. Per the germline V gene, CDR1 is SGHVS and CDR2 is FNYEAQ. This CDR3 spans 16 amino acids. CDR3 residues: CASSPGIGLAGAGQYF. The DNA for the CDR3 is TGTGCCAGCAGCCCCGGCATCGGACTAGCGGGAGCCGGGCAGTACTTC.

This chain joins TRBV27 and TRBJ2-7; TRBD1 aligns across 12 bases. This CDR3 is built from 16 residues. Losses at the gene ends were 5 bases for V and 9 bases for J; bases not matched to a gene: 14. Germline V gives CDR1 MNHEY, CDR2 SMNVEV (reference sequence). The CDR3 bases are TGTGCCAGCAGTGTAGCTGGGACAGGGGGCGAAAACTGGCAGTACTTC. It translates to CASSVAGTGGENWQYF.

The chain is built from TRBV19 and TRBJ2-5; the D is unclear. The germline V gene has CDR1 LNHDA and CDR2 SQIVND (reference sequence). The CDR3 totals 12 residues. Trimming cost V 4 bases and J 4 bases, with 7 bases left between them. The CDR3 here is CASSTTPETQYF. The DNA of the CDR3 is TGTGCCAGTAGTACGACCCCAGAGACCCAGTACTTC.

The chain couples TRBV9 to TRBJ2-6; D gene unclear. Trimming stripped 4 bases from V and 1 base from J, with 9 bases between. Per the germline V gene, CDR1 is SGDLS and CDR2 is YYNGEE. The CDR3 consists of 15 residues. CDR3 bases: TGTGCCAGCAGCCCAAGTCCTTCTGGGGCCAACGTCCTGACTTTC. Protein: CASSPSPSGANVLTF.

V is TRBV19 and J is TRBJ2-5; D may match TRBD1 or TRBD2 (5 bases each). The CDR3 runs to 14 residues. Trimming pared 4 bases from V and 7 bases from J, leaving 16 bases between. Germline CDR1 reads LNHDA; CDR2 reads SQIVND (reference sequence). CDR3 in DNA: TGTGCCAGTAGTACTTTTGTGGGGGTTGGGACCCAGTACTTC. Protein product: CASSTFVGVGTQYF.

The chain carries TRBV6-1 and TRBJ2-1; possibly TRBD2 for D (5 bases). The CDR3 extends over 13 amino acids. CDR1 is MNHNS and CDR2 is SASEGT in the germline V gene. V gave up 1 base and J gave up 15 bases, with 16 bases separating them. This CDR3 reads CASSEERVSGRFF. CDR3 DNA: TGTGCCAGCAGTGAAGAAAGGGTGAGCGGCCGGTTCTTC.

The chain couples TRBV23-1 to TRBJ2-7, with 9 bases lining up with TRBD1. TRBV23-1 is flagged as an ORF with uncertain function. V trimming: 3 bases; J trimming: 3 bases; junction bases outside the gene matches: 9. The CDR3 contains 16 residues. Here the CDR3 reads CASSHPGTGPLYEQYF. CDR3 in DNA: TGCGCCAGCAGTCATCCTGGGACAGGGCCACTCTACGAGCAGTACTTC.

This clone was seen more than once but under ten times. The J gene is TRBJ1-5, the V gene TRBV15, with D tentatively TRBD1 (6 bases). CDR1 and CDR2 from the germline V gene are LNHNV and YYDKDF (reference sequence). The V gene lost 1 base and the J gene lost 7 bases, with 17 bases spanning the gap. The CDR3 loop spans 16 amino acids. Written as DNA, the CDR3 is TGTGCCACCAGCAGAGCAGGGGAGGGGGATTGGCAGCCCCAGCATTTT. Its protein product is CATSRAGEGDWQPQHF.

The chain recombines TRBV7-9 with TRBJ2-2, with TRBD2 matching 8 bases. Unmatched junction bases numbered 7, after V lost 3 bases and J lost 4 bases. Germline CDR1 is SEHNR and CDR2 is FQNEAQ (reference sequence). The CDR3 is 16 amino acids. The CDR3 bases are TGTGCCAGCAGCTTGATAGCGGGATTAACCACCGGGGAGCTGTTTTTT. It translates to CASSLIAGLTTGELFF.

The chain employs TRBV29-1 and TRBJ2-4; tentative D call: TRBD1 (6 bases). In germline, CDR1 is SQVTM, CDR2 ANQGSEA. V was trimmed by 7 bases and J by 8 bases, leaving 15 bases between them. This CDR3 region has 12 residues. CDR3 sequence reads: CSEPGQAYIQYF. CDR3 in DNA: TGCAGCGAGCCGGGACAAGCGTACATTCAGTACTTC.

The genes are TRBV5-5 and TRBJ2-4, with a tentative D call TRBD2 (5 bases). V was trimmed by 0 bases and J by 7 bases, leaving 11 bases between them. CDR3 length equals 14 residues. Germline CDR1 and CDR2: SGHKS and YYEKEE (reference sequence). CDR3 sequence: CASSLDATMNIQYF. The CDR3 DNA is TGTGCCAGCAGCTTGGATGCGACTATGAACATTCAGTACTTC. Based on the CDR3 plus reference TRBV5-5 and TRBJ2-4, the full variable domain is DAGVTQSPTHLIKTRGQQVTLRCSPISGHKSVSWYQQVLGQGPQFIFQYYEKEERGRGNFPDRFSARQFPNYSSELNVNALLLGDSALYLCASSLDATMNIQYFGAGTRLSVL.

V gene TRBV20-1 combines with J gene TRBJ1-2; 9 bases match TRBD1. Germline lookup yields CDR1 DFQATT and CDR2 SNEGSKA (reference sequence). The CDR3 covers 12 residues. J lost 8 bases, V lost 3 bases, and 4 bases had no gene match. The CDR3 nucleotides are TGCAGTGCTAGTCGACAGGGGGGGGGCTACACCTTC. Its protein product is CSASRQGGGYTF.

The J gene is TRBJ2-5, the V gene TRBV7-9; D unresolved. The germline V and J ends were trimmed by 4 bases and 3 bases, with 3 bases remaining between them. The CDR3 is 11 amino acids. Germline loops: CDR1 SEHNR, CDR2 FQNEAQ (reference sequence). The CDR3 sequence is CASSSKETQYF. As DNA, the CDR3 is TGTGCCAGCAGCTCCAAAGAGACCCAGTACTTC. The full variable domain, in which reference TRBV7-9 and TRBJ2-5 provide the parts outside the CDR3, is DTGVSQNPRHKITKRGQNVTFRCDPISEHNRLYWYRQTLGQGPEFLTYFQNEAQLEKSRLLSDRFSAERPKGSFSTLEIQRTEQGDSAMYLCASSSKETQYFGPGTRLLVL.

The chain couples TRBV7-9 to TRBJ2-1, with D tentatively TRBD2 (5 bases). From germline, CDR1 is SEHNR and CDR2 FQNEAQ (reference sequence). The V gene lost 4 bases and the J gene lost 7 bases, with 8 bases spanning the gap. This CDR3 is 12 amino acids long. CDR3 region: CASSYWENEQFF. The CDR3 DNA sequence: TGTGCCAGCAGCTATTGGGAGAATGAGCAGTTCTTC.

This clone was seen only a few times. The chain is built from TRBV19 and TRBJ2-5; D tentatively reads TRBD1 or TRBD2 (5 bases each). The CDR3 has 14 residues. V lost 1 base to trimming and J lost 5 bases, with 11 bases between them. From germline, CDR1 is LNHDA and CDR2 SQIVND (reference sequence). CDR3 in DNA: TGTGCCAGTAGTATAGGAGGGGTCAGGGAGACCCAGTACTTC. It yields the protein CASSIGGVRETQYF. Full variable domain (remainder filled in from reference TRBV19 and TRBJ2-5): DGGITQSPKYLFRKEGQNVTLSCEQNLNHDAMYWYRQDPGQGLRLIYYSQIVNDFQKGDIAEGYSVSREKKESFPLTVTSAQKNPTAFYLCASSIGGVRETQYFGPGTRLLVL.

This chain connects TRBV11-2 to TRBJ2-3; unclear D gene. The V gene lost 4 bases and the J gene lost 10 bases, with 12 bases spanning the gap. CDR3 size: 12 residues. Germline V CDR1 and CDR2: SGHAT, FQNNGV. The CDR3 loop is CASSSTGRAQYF. The CDR3 DNA is TGTGCCAGCAGCTCAACCGGCCGGGCGCAGTATTTT. Full variable domain (remainder filled in from reference TRBV11-2 and TRBJ2-3): EAGVAQSPRYKIIEKRQSVAFWCNPISGHATLYWYQQILGQGPKLLIQFQNNGVVDDSQLPKDRFSAERLKGVDSTLKIQPAKLEDSAVYLCASSSTGRAQYFGPGTRLTVL.

The chain has TRBV27 and TRBJ1-2; weak D call: TRBD1 (5 bases). The V and J ends lost 7 bases and 5 bases respectively, with 17 bases between them. The CDR3 runs to 14 residues. CDR1 is MNHEY, CDR2 SMNVEV, per germline (reference sequence). CDR3 residues: CASTPGAGRYGYTF. The CDR3, as DNA: TGTGCCAGCACCCCCGGGGCGGGGCGGTATGGCTACACCTTC.

The rearrangement uses TRBV29-1 and TRBJ1-2; TRBD1 is a possible D gene (5 bases). The CDR3 consists of 12 residues. Germline V CDR1 and CDR2: SQVTM, ANQGSEA. Trimming cost V 8 bases and J 3 bases, with 13 bases left between them. The CDR3 DNA is TGCAGCCACCGACAGACTGACTATGGCTACACCTTC. It codes for CSHRQTDYGYTF.

This rearrangement joins TRBV5-1 to TRBJ1-1; possible D gene TRBD1, 6 bases. Trimming pared 4 bases from V and 1 base from J, leaving 14 bases between. The CDR3 is 15 residues long. CDR1 SGHRS and CDR2 YFSETQ come from the germline V gene. CDR3 region: CASSRGGGGNTEAFF. Written as DNA, the CDR3 is TGCGCCAGCAGCCGAGGCGGGGGCGGGAACACTGAAGCTTTCTTT.

The CDR3 bases are TGTGCCAGCAGGCGGGAGGAGGACACCGGGGAGCTGTTTTTT. It is translated as CASRREEDTGELFF. This chain uses TRBV2 with TRBJ2-2; 8 bases map to TRBD2. In germline, CDR1 is SNHLY, CDR2 FYNNEI. The CDR3 contains 14 residues. Trimming removed 6 bases from V and 3 bases from J; junction bases left unmatched: 3.